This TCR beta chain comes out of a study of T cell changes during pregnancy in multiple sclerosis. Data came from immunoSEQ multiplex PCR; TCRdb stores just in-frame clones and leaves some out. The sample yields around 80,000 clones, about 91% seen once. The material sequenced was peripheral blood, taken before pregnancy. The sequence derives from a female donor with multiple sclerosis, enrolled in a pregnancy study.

The CDR3 loop reads CASSLDWTGLEKLFF. CDR3 bases: TGTGCCAGCAGTTTAGACTGGACAGGGCTGGAAAAACTGTTTTTT. The chain joins TRBV28 to TRBJ1-4; the match to TRBD1 covers 8 bases. The V gene end was trimmed by 2 bases and the J gene end by 8 bases; junction bases not matched to a gene: 7. CDR3 size: 15 residues. In germline, CDR1 is MDHEN, CDR2 SYDVKM.